This TCR beta chain is drawn from a study of cytomegalovirus exposure and HLA in healthy donors. Study-level points and caveats: As was reported, the HLA-A and HLA-B alleles of most subjects were accurately predicted from TCR beta sequences. A later analysis linked a missense DCLRE1C variant to TCR beta V- and J-gene trimming.

Primers: 60 Vbeta forward and 13 Jbeta reverse. Assay: immunoSEQ multiplex PCR; the TCRdb copy retains only in-frame clones and omits some. The sample consists of about 220,000 clones, 76% of them appearing once. Likely unrecorded immune exposures existed in these nominally healthy donors. With regard to this clone: The antigen is not known.

This receptor was taken from a young man in good health and CMV-seronegative. The sample taken for sequencing was PBMCs.

CDR3 sequence (DNA): TGTGCCAGCAGTCTCCCGCTGACAGTCGAGCAGTACTTC. Residues: CASSLPLTVEQYF. The chain is built from TRBV28 and TRBJ2-7, with D possibly matching TRBD1 (5 bases). The CDR3 contains 13 residues. V gave up 5 bases and J gave up 6 bases, with 14 bases separating them. Germline V lookup: CDR1 MDHEN, CDR2 SYDVKM.